This TCR beta chain emerged from a study of blood T cell repertoires in COVID-19. Background on the study: The origin of the acute and convalescent COVID-19 samples was the United States, Italy and Spain. The cDNA or gDNA used as material had been derived from T cells, B-cell-depleted T cells, or PBMCs.

CDR3 size: 15 residues. Germline-derived CDR1 and CDR2 are SGHRS and YFSETQ. The germline V and J ends were trimmed by 4 bases and 4 bases, with 15 bases remaining between them. The participants were between roughly 18 and 89 years old and came from some 23 US areas. Original processing notes: Amplified reference gene primers provided the basis for estimating nucleated cell counts. TCRdb's copy holds only in-frame clones and misses some; the assay was immunoSEQ multiplex PCR. The V and J calls and clone size come from that table; D and trimming were worked out from the DNA. The sample lists under 200,000 clones, around 82% occurring once.

The sample comprised PBMCs or T cells enriched from blood (not recorded which). The sequence was collected from a woman in her fifties or sixties with acute COVID-19. The V and J genes are TRBV5-1 and TRBJ1-3; D gene unclear. This CDR3 reads CASSRVPQGGNTIYF. The CDR3 coding sequence is TGCGCCAGCAGCCGGGTCCCCCAAGGAGGAAACACCATATATTTT.